This TCR beta chain was retrieved from a study of blood T cell repertoires in COVID-19. The method was immunoSEQ multiplex PCR; TCRdb's version includes in-frame clones alone and lacks a portion of them. This table holds fewer than 400,000 clones, roughly nine tenths found once. This clone turned up a few times. The CDR3 extends over 13 amino acids. Germline CDR1 is SGHTA and CDR2 is FQGNSA. The V gene lost 1 base and the J gene lost 5 bases, with 8 bases spanning the gap. The sequencing sample was made of PBMCs or T cells enriched from blood (not recorded which). The J gene is TRBJ1-2, the V gene TRBV7-2; D gene ambiguous. This TCR derives from a woman aged 25 to 39 who had recovered from COVID-19. CDR3 coding DNA: TGTGCCAGCAGCTTAGGGGCCGAGTATGGCTACACCTTC. Its translation: CASSLGAEYGYTF. The entire variable domain, with the rest obtained from reference TRBV7-2 and TRBJ1-2, is as follows: GAGVSQSPSNKVTEKGKDVELRCDPISGHTALYWYRQSLGQGLEFLIYFQGNSAPDKSGLPSDRFSAERTGGSVSTLTIQRTQQEDSAVYLCASSLGAEYGYTFGSGTRLTVV.